Presented here are 10 T cell receptor beta chains from one specimen sequenced in a study of control samples from healthy donors and cancer patients. Method: immunoSEQ multiplex PCR; TCRdb's copy keeps in-frame clones and lacks some. The sample contains about 140,000 clones, approximately 94% of which appear only once. Sequencing was carried out using blood. All receptors come from a middle-aged man in good health.

As for this clone: The DNA is left out, because the CDR3 cannot be placed on it with certainty; the CDR3 is given as TCRdb lists it. The CDR3 spells CASSFGPGGDKKKYF. This chain links TRBV5-5 with TRBJ2-7; the table's D call of TRBD1 was not tested on the DNA. Germline V gene lookup returns CDR1 SGHKS and CDR2 YYEKEE (reference sequence). The CDR3 is 15 amino acids in total, end residues counted.

The chain has TRBV5-1 and TRBJ1-1, with D hard to call. V was clipped by 0 bases and J by 1 base, with 13 bases between them. The length of the CDR3 is 16 residues. Germline CDR1 and CDR2: SGHRS and YFSETQ. The CDR3 protein is CASSLGSVPRNTEAFF. The CDR3 DNA sequence: TGCGCCAGCAGCTTGGGGTCGGTACCGAGGAACACTGAAGCTTTCTTT.

The chain employs TRBV6-2 or TRBV6-3 and TRBJ1-1; no clear D gene. The CDR3 totals 12 residues. Trimming shortened V by 6 bases and J by 3 bases, and 8 bases separated the two germline ends. Germline CDR1 and CDR2: MNHEY and SVGEGT. This CDR3 is CASSSPYTEAFF. Written as DNA, the CDR3 is TGTGCCAGCAGCTCTCCGTACACTGAAGCTTTCTTT.

The chain couples TRBV6-5 to TRBJ2-2, with D uncertain. There are 15 residues in the CDR3. Trimming pared 6 bases from V and 1 base from J, leaving 12 bases between. Germline CDR1 reads MNHEY; CDR2 reads SVGAGI. The CDR3 DNA reads as TGTGCCAGCAGGCTGGGCAGAGGGAACACCGGGGAGCTGTTTTTT. This gives the protein CASRLGRGNTGELFF.

The gene calls are TRBV6-5 and TRBJ1-2, with no clear D. The ends were cut back, 6 bases at V and 6 bases at J, with 20 bases in the middle. This CDR3 contains 15 residues. In germline, CDR1 is MNHEY, CDR2 SVGAGI. DNA for the CDR3: TGTGCCAGCAGCCCCCAGCCGGGAACCAGTCATGGCTACACCTTC. Protein: CASSPQPGTSHGYTF.

The chain joins TRBV19 to TRBJ2-1; TRBD2 aligns across 15 bases. Trimming took 6 bases from V and 7 from J; bases not matched to a gene: 4. The CDR3 has 15 residues. Germline assignment: CDR1 LNHDA and CDR2 SQIVND (reference sequence). This CDR3 reads CASRRTSGRGNEQFF. The DNA of the CDR3 is TGTGCCAGTAGGCGGACTAGCGGGAGGGGAAATGAGCAGTTCTTC.

The chain links TRBV7-9 to TRBJ2-1; 10 bases are a match to TRBD1. The CDR3 is made up of 15 amino acids. J lost 3 bases, V lost 5 bases, and 4 bases had no gene match. Per germline, CDR1 SEHNR and CDR2 FQNEAQ (reference sequence). CDR3 coding DNA: TGTGCCAGCAGCCCGACAGGGGGCGGCTACAATGAGCAGTTCTTC. It translates to CASSPTGGGYNEQFF.

The chain recombines TRBV28 with TRBJ1-6, with TRBD1 matching 7 bases. The CDR3 runs 12 residues. Per the germline V gene, CDR1 is MDHEN and CDR2 is SYDVKM. V was pared by 3 bases and J by 11 bases, with 1 base of the junction left unmatched. CDR3 DNA sequence: TGTGCCAGCAGTTTCAGGGGGACACCCCTCCACTTT. Its protein product is CASSFRGTPLHF.

This clone showed up just once. The chain recombines TRBV12-3 or TRBV12-4 with TRBJ1-1; D is undetermined. V lost 1 base, J lost 3 bases, and 3 bases lay in between. This CDR3 is 12 amino acids long. The chain's CDR3 is CASSLVYTEAFF. The CDR3 nucleotides are TGTGCCAGCAGTTTAGTATACACTGAAGCTTTCTTT.

This chain connects TRBV10-2 to TRBJ2-2, with D maybe TRBD1 (6 bases). Trimming left V 4 bases short and J 1 base short, with 7 bases between. Looked up from germline, CDR1 is WSHSY and CDR2 is SAAADI. CDR3 size: 14 residues. CDR3 region: CASSAGQNTGELFF. CDR3 DNA: TGCGCCAGCAGTGCGGGACAGAACACCGGGGAGCTGTTTTTT.